A single sample is the source of the 31 T cell receptor beta chains below, sequenced in a study of regulatory and conventional T cells in RAG deficiency (dated by TCRdb to about 2017). The library was built by means of the immunoSEQ multiplex PCR assay. What TCRdb holds here is the immuneACCESS table cut down to in-frame rearrangements. Part of the clones is not present; checked against another copy, under half of the missing clones reflect an unresolved V gene, and the others are unexplained. Recorded for this sample are more than 20,000 clones; around 96% of them occurred a single time. The ten largest clones add up to about 1.2% of the sample. Before genomic DNA extraction, conventional CD4+ T cells were isolated from blood as CD25-low CD127-high cells. The data were also submitted as part of a second study, on regulatory T cells. As the second paper documents: The multiplex PCR relied on 52 forward TRBV primers and 13 reverse TRBJ primers, and amplification bias was corrected through assay-based and computational methods.

The sequenced sample consisted of CD25- CD4+ T cells sorted from blood. The receptors here all came from a human donor in good health.

V usage is TRBV19 and J usage is TRBJ1-4; 7 bases agree with TRBD1. The CDR3 has 14 amino acids. The germline V gene encodes CDR1 LNHDA and CDR2 SQIVND (reference sequence). With 4 bases clipped from V and 4 bases from J, the junction kept 3 bases outside the gene matches. The CDR3 region has the DNA TGTGCCAGTAGTAGACAGGGTATTAATGAAAAACTGTTTTTT. Translation gives CASSRQGINEKLFF.

Only one count was recorded for this clone. The CDR3 sequence: CASSFTGTGGEQYF. DNA for the CDR3: TGTGCCAGCAGCTTCACCGGGACAGGGGGCGAGCAGTACTTC. This sequence joins TRBV7-2 and TRBJ2-7, with 11 nucleotides matching TRBD1. Trimming removed 3 bases from V and 6 bases from J; junction bases left unmatched: 4. This CDR3 region has 14 residues. Germline values: CDR1 SGHTA, CDR2 FQGNSA.

V gene TRBV30 combines with J gene TRBJ2-3, with D possibly being TRBD2 (6 bases). The CDR3 spans 16 residues. The germline gives CDR1 GTSNPN, CDR2 SVGIG (reference sequence). V gave up 4 bases and J gave up 6 bases, with 23 bases separating them. Written as DNA, the CDR3 is TGTGCCTGGACGGTCGGCGTGGGGGGAACGGAGGATACGCAGTATTTT. Encoded protein: CAWTVGVGGTEDTQYF.

This chain joins TRBV30 and TRBJ2-3; 11 bases are a match to TRBD1. J lost 4 bases, V lost 1 base, and 7 bases had no gene match. The CDR3 has 16 amino acids. The germline gives CDR1 GTSNPN, CDR2 SVGIG (reference sequence). The CDR3 DNA follows: TGTGCCTGGAGTGCGACGTGGGGACAGGGGGCAGATACGCAGTATTTT. Its translation is CAWSATWGQGADTQYF.

The V gene is TRBV9, the J gene TRBJ1-2; D ambiguous. Germline CDR1 is SGDLS and CDR2 is YYNGEE. Trimming cost V 0 bases and J 2 bases, with 8 bases left between them. This CDR3 is built from 14 residues. The CDR3 DNA follows: TGTGCCAGCAGCGTAGGGTCCAGGAACTATGGCTACACCTTC. Translation gives CASSVGSRNYGYTF. Filled out from reference TRBV9 and TRBJ1-2, the complete variable domain reads DSGVTQTPKHLITATGQRVTLRCSPRSGDLSVYWYQQSLDQGLQFLIQYYNGEERAKGNILERFSAQQFPDLHSELNLSSLELGDSALYFCASSVGSRNYGYTFGSGTRLTVV.

This chain links TRBV28 with TRBJ2-3, with 8 bases identical to TRBD2. Trimming cost V 4 bases and J 2 bases; bases outside gene matches: 8. Germline V gene sequence: CDR1 MDHEN, CDR2 SYDVKM. This CDR3 comprises 16 residues. This chain's CDR3 is CASSSQAGASTDTQYF. For the CDR3, the DNA is TGTGCCAGCAGTTCTCAAGCGGGGGCCTCCACAGATACGCAGTATTTT.

The gene calls are TRBV19 and TRBJ1-1; a weak D match, TRBD1 (6 bases). Trimming stripped 3 bases from V and 5 bases from J, with 13 bases between. CDR3 length: 14 residues. CDR1 and CDR2 (germline): LNHDA, SQIVND (reference sequence). The CDR3 protein is CASSIRAGETEAFF. CDR3 nucleotides: TGTGCCAGTAGTATTCGAGCAGGGGAGACTGAAGCTTTCTTT.

In this sample, this clone turned up once. V gene TRBV29-1 combines with J gene TRBJ1-1; unclear D gene. The length of the CDR3 is 13 residues. In germline, CDR1 is SQVTM, CDR2 ANQGSEA. The V end was cut by 3 bases, the J end by 0 bases, with 8 bases between. The CDR3 DNA reads as TGCAGCGTTGAGGGGAGGATGAACACTGAAGCTTTCTTT. Its translation: CSVEGRMNTEAFF.

V gene TRBV15 combines with J gene TRBJ2-7, with D possibly TRBD2 on 5 matching bases. The CDR3 totals 15 residues. Germline V gene lookup returns CDR1 LNHNV and CDR2 YYDKDF (reference sequence). V was pared by 3 bases and J by 3 bases, with 15 bases between. The DNA for the CDR3 is TGTGCCACCAGCAGGCCCAATCCAAGCGGCTACGAGCAGTACTTC. This encodes CATSRPNPSGYEQYF.

J is TRBJ1-2 and V is TRBV14; perhaps TRBD1 as D (5 bases). The CDR3 totals 17 residues. With 5 bases removed from V and 1 base from J, the gap between germline ends came to 20 bases. Per germline, CDR1 SGHDN and CDR2 FVKESK. The CDR3 DNA reads TGTGCCAGCAGCGCCCGGACACCCCTCACCCTTAACTATGGCTACACCTTC. Translating it yields CASSARTPLTLNYGYTF.

The J gene is TRBJ2-6, the V gene TRBV4-3, with D perhaps TRBD1 (5 bases). This CDR3 has 18 amino acids. With 3 bases removed from V and 4 bases from J, the gap between germline ends came to 19 bases. Germline-derived CDR1 and CDR2 are LGHNA and YSLEER. The CDR3 DNA follows: TGCGCCAGCAGCCAGTGGGCAAATAGGGGTGCCGGGGCCAACGTCCTGACTTTC. It codes for CASSQWANRGAGANVLTF.

The chain links TRBV11-2 to TRBJ1-2, with 7 bases fitting TRBD1. V shed 3 bases, J shed 4 bases, and the junction held 5 bases outside the gene matches. Germline V gives CDR1 SGHAT, CDR2 FQNNGV. The CDR3 loop spans 14 amino acids. The CDR3 nucleotides read TGTGCCAGCAGCTTGCCGGAGGGGGCCTATGGCTACACCTTC. It yields the protein CASSLPEGAYGYTF.

V usage is TRBV27 and J usage is TRBJ1-2; TRBD1 agrees at 7 bases. The CDR3 is 13 amino acids. Germline CDR1 is MNHEY and CDR2 is SMNVEV (reference sequence). The V gene end was trimmed by 7 bases and the J gene end by 6 bases; junction bases not matched to a gene: 8. This CDR3 is CASTKEGADGYTF. DNA of the CDR3: TGTGCCAGCACGAAAGAGGGGGCGGATGGCTACACCTTC.

This clone came up once. The chain recombines TRBV29-1 with TRBJ1-1; the D is unclear. The V end was cut by 5 bases, the J end by 1 base, with 8 bases between. The CDR3 consists of 12 residues. Germline-derived CDR1 and CDR2 are SQVTM and ANQGSEA. CDR3 DNA: TGCAGCGTTAGCAGAGGGAACACTGAAGCTTTCTTT. This codes for CSVSRGNTEAFF.

This rearrangement joins TRBV6-5 to TRBJ1-2, with D uncertain. The germline gives CDR1 MNHEY, CDR2 SVGAGI. This CDR3 has 14 amino acids. Trimming cost V 6 bases and J 0 bases, with 11 bases left between them. CDR3 nucleotides: TGTGCCAGCAGCACTACTACATCTAACTATGGCTACACCTTC. It translates to CASSTTTSNYGYTF.

The chain joins TRBV19 to TRBJ2-5; 9 nucleotides align to TRBD2. The CDR3 extends over 16 amino acids. Germline V gives CDR1 LNHDA, CDR2 SQIVND (reference sequence). Trimming cost V 5 bases and J 1 base; bases outside gene matches: 8. The CDR3 sequence: CASSLGASGIQETQYF. CDR3 coding DNA: TGTGCCAGTAGTCTTGGGGCTAGCGGGATCCAAGAGACCCAGTACTTC.

V gene TRBV7-8 combines with J gene TRBJ2-7; 8 nucleotides match TRBD1. Per germline, CDR1 SGHVS and CDR2 FQNEAQ. The CDR3 loop spans 15 amino acids. Unmatched junction bases numbered 7, after V lost 3 bases and J lost 3 bases. The CDR3 region is CASSLTGTGNYEQYF. In DNA form, the CDR3 reads TGTGCCAGCAGCTTGACCGGGACAGGCAACTACGAGCAGTACTTC.

The chain carries TRBV18 and TRBJ1-3; no clear D. The V gene's germline CDR1 is KGHSH and CDR2 LQKENI. Between the trimmed V and J ends, which lost 2 bases and 0 bases, there was a span of 14 bases. This CDR3 is built from 17 residues. The CDR3 sequence is CASSPSQSAVSGNTIYF. The CDR3 region has the DNA TGTGCCAGCTCACCATCCCAGTCCGCCGTCTCTGGAAACACCATATATTTT.

The CDR3 sequence is CASRLDWAQETQYF. DNA of the CDR3: TGTGCCAGCAGGTTGGACTGGGCCCAAGAGACCCAGTACTTC. The chain links TRBV2 to TRBJ2-5; tentative D call: TRBD2 (5 bases). V lost 6 bases and J 1 base, leaving 12 bases between the germline ends. Germline CDR1 SNHLY, CDR2 FYNNEI. This CDR3 region has 14 residues.

The rearrangement uses TRBV19 and TRBJ1-2; no definite D call. V was shortened by 4 bases and J by 8 bases, with 11 bases between the two germline ends. The CDR3 spans 12 residues. In germline, CDR1 is LNHDA, CDR2 SQIVND (reference sequence). CDR3: CASSTTLQGYTF. The CDR3 nucleotides read TGTGCCAGTAGTACCACCCTACAGGGCTACACCTTC.

This rearrangement joins TRBV5-1 to TRBJ1-6, with D perhaps TRBD1 (6 bases). The germline gives CDR1 SGHRS, CDR2 YFSETQ. V was cut by 0 bases and J by 6 bases, with 10 bases left in between. The CDR3 has 15 residues. The CDR3 nucleotides read TGCGCCAGCAGCTTGGGACAGGCGGGTAATTCACCCCTCCACTTT. The encoded protein is CASSLGQAGNSPLHF.

CDR3 amino acids: CASSITGTEAFF. CDR3 nucleotide sequence: TGTGCCAGCAGTATCACAGGCACTGAAGCTTTCTTT. The V and J genes are TRBV28 and TRBJ1-1; a possible D gene is TRBD1 (5 bases). This CDR3 spans 12 amino acids. Germline CDR1 is MDHEN and CDR2 is SYDVKM. V was cut by 5 bases and J by 4 bases, with 8 bases left in between. Full variable domain (outside the CDR3, taken from reference TRBV28 and TRBJ1-1): DVKVTQSSRYLVKRTGEKVFLECVQDMDHENMFWYRQDPGLGLRLIYFSYDVKMKEKGDIPEGYSVSREKKERFSLILESASTNQTSMYLCASSITGTEAFFGQGTRLTVV.

The CDR3 region is CASSYEDRAPNTEAFF. DNA of the CDR3: TGTGCCAGCAGCTACGAGGACAGGGCCCCGAACACTGAAGCTTTCTTT. The chain has TRBV5-4 and TRBJ1-1; TRBD1 agrees at 8 bases. The junction had 8 bases not matched to a gene; V was cut back by 3 bases and J by 1 base. Per germline, CDR1 SGHNT and CDR2 YYREEE (reference sequence). The length of the CDR3 is 16 residues.

The J gene is TRBJ1-5, the V gene TRBV4-1; TRBD1 matches at 9 bases. The CDR3 length is 15 residues. V gave up 3 bases and J gave up 5 bases; unmatched junction bases: 5. Germline V gene lookup returns CDR1 MGHRA and CDR2 YSYEKL. The CDR3 is CASSQKTGGDQPQHF. CDR3 sequence (DNA): TGCGCCAGCAGCCAGAAGACAGGGGGGGATCAGCCCCAGCATTTT.

This chain uses TRBV19 with TRBJ2-7; 8 bases are shared with TRBD2. Germline loops: CDR1 LNHDA, CDR2 SQIVND (reference sequence). V dropped 2 bases and J dropped 0; count of bases not matched to a gene: 6. The CDR3 has 16 amino acids. DNA of the CDR3: TGTGCCAGTAGTATACGGGCGGGGGGAGACTCCTACGAGCAGTACTTC. Its protein product is CASSIRAGGDSYEQYF.

V gene TRBV27 combines with J gene TRBJ1-2; 12 positions agree with TRBD1. Germline V gene data show CDR1 as MNHEY and CDR2 as SMNVEV (reference sequence). The CDR3 spans 14 residues. With 5 bases clipped from V and 8 bases from J, the junction kept 6 bases outside the gene matches. The CDR3 loop is CASSPGQGAGGYTF. The CDR3 DNA is TGTGCCAGCAGTCCGGGACAGGGGGCGGGGGGCTACACCTTC.

V gene TRBV9 combines with J gene TRBJ2-1, with TRBD1 matching over 7 bases. Looked up from germline, CDR1 is SGDLS and CDR2 is YYNGEE. The CDR3 runs 15 residues. J gave up 4 bases and V 2 bases, and 6 bases lay outside the gene matches. The CDR3: CASSVDRPTYNEQFF. The DNA of the CDR3 is TGTGCCAGCAGCGTGGACAGGCCAACATACAATGAGCAGTTCTTC. Full variable domain (outside the CDR3, taken from reference TRBV9 and TRBJ2-1): DSGVTQTPKHLITATGQRVTLRCSPRSGDLSVYWYQQSLDQGLQFLIQYYNGEERAKGNILERFSAQQFPDLHSELNLSSLELGDSALYFCASSVDRPTYNEQFFGPGTRLTVL.

In regard to this clone: The identical CDR3 is also encoded by other nucleotide sequences in the sample. The chain couples TRBV5-5 to TRBJ1-1, with TRBD1 identical over 7 bases. Looked up from germline, CDR1 is SGHKS and CDR2 is YYEKEE (reference sequence). There are 13 residues in the CDR3. V trimming: 2 bases; J trimming: 3 bases; junction bases outside the gene matches: 1. CDR3 protein: CASSFQGDTEAFF. The CDR3 region has the DNA TGTGCCAGCAGCTTTCAGGGGGACACTGAAGCTTTCTTT.

V gene TRBV28 combines with J gene TRBJ2-1; D is possibly TRBD1 (6 bases). The CDR3 covers 15 residues. V was clipped by 2 bases and J by 2 bases, with 10 bases between them. CDR1 is MDHEN and CDR2 is SYDVKM in the germline V gene. CDR3 bases: TGTGCCAGCAGTTTAAGTCAGGGGACCTACAATGAGCAGTTCTTC. This codes for CASSLSQGTYNEQFF.

This chain's CDR3 is CATERGGFGGYTF. CDR3 in DNA: TGTGCCACCGAACGGGGGGGGTTCGGTGGCTACACCTTC. The rearrangement links TRBV19 to TRBJ1-2; D perhaps matches TRBD1 (5 bases). The germline CDR1 and CDR2 sequences are LNHDA and SQIVND (reference sequence). V shed 10 bases and J shed 7 bases, with 19 bases lying between them. The CDR3 consists of 13 residues.

This chain joins TRBV7-3 and TRBJ2-5, with 14 bases that match TRBD2. The CDR3 has 17 amino acids. Germline CDR1 SGHTA, CDR2 FQGTGA. With V trimmed by 3 bases and J by 2 bases, 5 bases remained unmatched. The CDR3 coding sequence is TGTGCCAGCAGCTTGGGGACTAGCGGGGGTCCACAAGAGACCCAGTACTTC. As protein: CASSLGTSGGPQETQYF.